This TCR beta chain was sequenced during a study of a mutant IDH1 vaccine in newly diagnosed glioma. This clone was recorded a few times. Its antigen is not known. Stated time point: week 47, end of study. One vaccine dose held 300 ug of mutant IDH1 20-mer peptide and came with topical imiquimod. Diagnosis in the donors showed new WHO grade 3 or 4 astrocytomas that were IDH1-mutant and ATRX-lost. The V end lost 4 bases, the J end lost 5 bases, and 13 bases lay between the germline ends. Germline V lookup: CDR1 SGHRS, CDR2 YFSETQ. The CDR3 runs to 14 residues. Using immunoSEQ multiplex PCR, the repertoire was profiled, and TCRdb retains in-frame clones only, with some absent. This sample has 50,000 to 65,000 clones; less than 70% occur once, and the top ten carry more than 4.5%.

This chain connects TRBV5-1 to TRBJ2-1; a weak D match, TRBD1 (5 bases). The sample here was peripheral blood mononuclear cells (PBMCs), taken from a glioma patient whose treatment included an IDH1 peptide vaccine. The receptor was isolated from a man aged 35 to 55 with glioma. Some clones in this sample may be carry-over from other donors' samples. The CDR3 protein is CASSPHLGDNEQFF. The DNA for the CDR3 is TGCGCCAGCAGCCCCCATCTAGGGGACAATGAGCAGTTCTTC.